The 29 T cell receptor beta chains below all came from one sample that was sequenced in a study of T cell responses to AZD1222 COVID-19 vaccine. The method was immunoSEQ multiplex PCR; TCRdb's version includes in-frame clones alone and lacks a portion of them. The repertoire holds over 65,000 clones, more than 75% seen once, with approximately 21% in the top ten. The sample here was peripheral blood, taken on day 0 of AZD1222 vaccination. The receptors originated from an adult in good health.

The rearrangement links TRBV10-2 to TRBJ2-1, with TRBD2 identical over 8 bases. The CDR3 extends over 17 amino acids. Losses at the gene ends were 4 bases for V and 2 bases for J; bases not matched to a gene: 10. Germline V CDR1 and CDR2: WSHSY, SAAADI. CDR3 sequence reads: CASSARRSGGTYNEQFF. CDR3 DNA: TGCGCCAGCAGTGCCCGGCGGAGCGGGGGAACCTACAATGAGCAGTTCTTC.

The rearrangement uses TRBV18 and TRBJ2-2; a possible D gene is TRBD2 (5 bases). This CDR3 has 15 amino acids. From germline, CDR1 is KGHSH and CDR2 LQKENI. V shed 8 bases and J shed 6 bases, with 19 bases lying between them. CDR3 in amino acids: CASQRGQSVAGELFF. CDR3 DNA sequence: TGTGCCAGCCAAAGAGGGCAGAGCGTCGCCGGGGAGCTGTTTTTT.

V gene TRBV7-9 combines with J gene TRBJ1-6; TRBD1 is a possible D gene (5 bases). Deletions cut 8 bases from V and 9 bases from J, with 11 bases between. The CDR3 has 12 amino acids. The germline gives CDR1 SEHNR, CDR2 FQNEAQ (reference sequence). The CDR3 coding sequence is TGTGCCAGCCGACAGCTGGCTTCACCCCTCCACTTT. Protein product: CASRQLASPLHF. Variable domain in full (rest from reference TRBV7-9 and TRBJ1-6): DTGVSQNPRHKITKRGQNVTFRCDPISEHNRLYWYRQTLGQGPEFLTYFQNEAQLEKSRLLSDRFSAERPKGSFSTLEIQRTEQGDSAMYLCASRQLASPLHFGNGTRLTVT.

In this sample, this clone turned up once. This chain joins TRBV9 and TRBJ2-1; D gene unclear. Germline assignment: CDR1 SGDLS and CDR2 YYNGEE. This CDR3 spans 15 amino acids. V gave up 5 bases and J gave up 0 bases, with 12 bases separating them. CDR3 DNA: TGTGCCAGCAGTTCAGGTTCAAGCTCCTACAATGAGCAGTTCTTC. Translated, it gives CASSSGSSSYNEQFF.

The chain recombines TRBV2 with TRBJ2-1; 13 bases are a match to TRBD2. V lost 7 bases and J lost 4; bases outside the gene matches: 13. CDR3 length: 18 amino acids. Germline CDR1 reads SNHLY; CDR2 reads FYNNEI. This chain's CDR3 is CASILGGTSGILYNEQFF. The CDR3 DNA follows: TGTGCCAGCATTCTCGGGGGGACTAGCGGGATTTTGTACAATGAGCAGTTCTTC.

The chain is built from TRBV11-2 and TRBJ2-2, with D perhaps TRBD2 (6 bases). Germline V gene sequence: CDR1 SGHAT, CDR2 FQNNGV. Trimming removed 8 bases at V and 2 bases at J, with 9 bases between. The CDR3 covers 13 residues. The CDR3 coding sequence is TGTGCCAGCCGGGCGGGAAACACCGGGGAGCTGTTTTTT. It is translated as CASRAGNTGELFF.

V gene TRBV6-5 combines with J gene TRBJ1-3; D remains unclear. V was clipped by 0 bases and J by 9 bases, with 12 bases between them. The CDR3 covers 14 residues. Germline V gene sequence: CDR1 MNHEY, CDR2 SVGAGI. The CDR3 bases are TGTGCCAGCAGTTACTCGGAGCGGGGTTTCACCATATATTTT. Translating it yields CASSYSERGFTIYF.

The chain carries TRBV10-3 and TRBJ1-6; 8 bases match TRBD1. The CDR3 is made up of 16 amino acids. The trim removed 5 bases at V and 0 bases at J, leaving 3 bases unmatched. Per the germline V gene, CDR1 is ENHRY and CDR2 is SYGVKD. CDR3 nucleotides: TGTGCCATCAGTTATGGACAGGGCTCCTATAATTCACCCCTCCACTTT. Translating it yields CAISYGQGSYNSPLHF.

The chain uses TRBV18 and TRBJ2-2, with TRBD2 matching 10 bases. Germline lookup yields CDR1 KGHSH and CDR2 LQKENI. Losses at the gene ends were 4 bases for V and 5 bases for J; bases not matched to a gene: 7. This CDR3 spans 16 amino acids. The DNA for the CDR3 is TGTGCCAGCTCACGAGCGGGAGGGCCGGATACCGGGGAGCTGTTTTTT. The encoded protein is CASSRAGGPDTGELFF.

The chain carries TRBV30 and TRBJ2-3; TRBD2 might be the D (6 bases). V shed 3 bases and J shed 3 bases, with 19 bases lying between them. This CDR3 has 16 residues. Germline V gene lookup returns CDR1 GTSNPN and CDR2 SVGIG (reference sequence). DNA of the CDR3: TGTGCCTGGAGCCCTCCAGGTCACCGGGGGACAGATACGCAGTATTTT. This codes for CAWSPPGHRGTDTQYF.

This sequence joins TRBV19 and TRBJ2-2, with D possibly TRBD1 on 5 matching bases. Germline V gene sequence: CDR1 LNHDA, CDR2 SQIVND (reference sequence). The CDR3 extends over 15 amino acids. V was trimmed by 7 bases and J by 7 bases, leaving 19 bases between them. This CDR3 reads CASTNLPRGFGELFF. CDR3 sequence (DNA): TGTGCCAGTACCAATCTCCCTAGGGGTTTCGGGGAGCTGTTTTTT.

The gene calls are TRBV5-1 and TRBJ1-5; the match to TRBD1 covers 7 bases. Germline values: CDR1 SGHRS, CDR2 YFSETQ. The CDR3 runs 15 residues. With 4 bases clipped from V and 5 bases from J, the junction kept 9 bases outside the gene matches. The CDR3 loop is CASSLFGTADQPQHF. The CDR3 nucleotides are TGCGCCAGCAGCCTATTCGGGACAGCGGATCAGCCCCAGCATTTT.

J is TRBJ2-5 and V is TRBV5-1; the D is unclear. The CDR3 spans 14 residues. In germline, CDR1 is SGHRS, CDR2 YFSETQ. Trimming stripped 0 bases from V and 0 bases from J, with 6 bases between. CDR3 in amino acids: CASSLVADQETQYF. Here the CDR3 DNA reads TGCGCCAGCAGCTTGGTTGCGGACCAAGAGACCCAGTACTTC.

The chain couples TRBV19 to TRBJ1-1, with 8 positions matching TRBD1. Germline CDR1 reads LNHDA; CDR2 reads SQIVND (reference sequence). V shed 4 bases, J shed 2 bases, and the junction held 3 bases outside the gene matches. This CDR3 is built from 14 residues. The CDR3 is CASSKQGGNTEAFF. The DNA for the CDR3 is TGTGCCAGTAGTAAACAGGGGGGAAACACTGAAGCTTTCTTT.

This chain links TRBV5-6 with TRBJ2-7, with D possibly TRBD2 on 5 matching bases. Germline CDR1 SGHDT, CDR2 YYEEEE. The ends were cut back, 2 bases at V and 2 bases at J, with 8 bases in the middle. The length of the CDR3 is 13 residues. In nucleotides, the CDR3 is TGTGCCAGCAGCTTCGGGGAAGCCTACGAGCAGTACTTC. This translates into CASSFGEAYEQYF. The variable domain in full, with the rest retrieved from reference TRBV5-6 and TRBJ2-7, is DAGVTQSPTHLIKTRGQQVTLRCSPKSGHDTVSWYQQALGQGPQFIFQYYEEEERQRGNFPDRFSGHQFPNYSSELNVNALLLGDSALYLCASSFGEAYEQYFGPGTRLTVT.

Here the CDR3 DNA reads TGTGCCAGCAGTTTCCCCTGGGCAGATACGCAGTATTTT. It translates to CASSFPWADTQYF. The genes are TRBV27 and TRBJ2-3; D remains ambiguous. V was pared by 3 bases and J by 4 bases, with 8 bases between. CDR3 size: 13 residues. Looked up from germline, CDR1 is MNHEY and CDR2 is SMNVEV (reference sequence).

J is TRBJ2-3 and V is TRBV4-3; D not resolved. Germline CDR1 reads LGHNA; CDR2 reads YSLEER. Trimming removed 3 bases from V and 6 bases from J, with 10 bases in between. The CDR3 sequence is 13 residues long. CDR3 residues: CASSQELADTQYF. Written as DNA, the CDR3 is TGCGCCAGCAGCCAGGAGCTCGCGGATACGCAGTATTTT.

The V call is TRBV19, the J call TRBJ2-5; D unresolved. The CDR3 loop spans 13 amino acids. Germline loops: CDR1 LNHDA, CDR2 SQIVND (reference sequence). Deletions cut 1 base from V and 2 bases from J, with 5 bases between. The CDR3 reads CASSIGLQETQYF. CDR3 nucleotide sequence: TGTGCCAGTAGTATAGGGCTGCAAGAGACCCAGTACTTC.

The rearrangement links TRBV29-1 to TRBJ1-1; tentatively, D is TRBD1 (6 bases). The V gene's germline CDR1 is SQVTM and CDR2 ANQGSEA. V lost 7 bases and J lost 0, with 18 bases in between. The CDR3 covers 15 residues. The CDR3 region has the DNA TGCAGCGCGAAAGGGGGTAAGCTATTGAACACTGAAGCTTTCTTT. As protein: CSAKGGKLLNTEAFF.

J is TRBJ1-2 and V is TRBV5-8; 9 nucleotides agree with TRBD1. V gave up 3 bases and J gave up 4 bases; unmatched junction bases: 13. The CDR3 totals 17 residues. Germline V gene sequence: CDR1 SGHTS, CDR2 YDEGEE. Here the CDR3 reads CASSSRTGAPLGYGYTF. CDR3 sequence (DNA): TGTGCCAGCAGCTCTAGGACAGGGGCTCCCCTAGGCTATGGCTACACCTTC.

CDR3 amino acids: CASSAGLAESQETQYF. In nucleotides, the CDR3 is TGCGCCAGCAGCGCCGGACTAGCGGAGAGTCAAGAGACCCAGTACTTC. The V call is TRBV5-1, the J call TRBJ2-5; 10 bases are shared with TRBD2. J lost 2 bases, V lost 4 bases, and 8 bases had no gene match. The CDR3 covers 16 residues. Germline V CDR1 and CDR2: SGHRS, YFSETQ.

The CDR3 sequence: CASSKGQGNYGYTF. The CDR3 DNA reads TGTGCCAGCAGCAAGGGACAGGGGAACTATGGCTACACCTTC. The V gene is TRBV9, the J gene TRBJ1-2, with 10 bases identical to TRBD1. V was clipped by 4 bases and J by 2 bases; unmatched bases: 2. CDR3 length equals 14 residues. The germline gives CDR1 SGDLS, CDR2 YYNGEE.

The chain employs TRBV30 and TRBJ1-6; the D is unclear. This CDR3 has 14 residues. Between the trimmed V and J ends, which lost 0 bases and 3 bases, there was a span of 6 bases. CDR1 is GTSNPN and CDR2 is SVGIG in the germline V gene (reference sequence). CDR3 amino acids: CAWSVLDYNSPLHF. DNA for the CDR3: TGTGCCTGGAGTGTACTTGACTATAATTCACCCCTCCACTTT.

This sequence joins TRBV5-1 and TRBJ2-7; TRBD1 aligns across 8 bases. The CDR3 sequence is 14 residues long. Looked up from germline, CDR1 is SGHRS and CDR2 is YFSETQ. V was pared by 4 bases and J by 4 bases, with 7 bases of the junction left unmatched. For the CDR3, the DNA is TGCGCCAGCAGCCACGGACAGGGACCTTACGAGCAGTACTTC. Protein product: CASSHGQGPYEQYF.

This chain links TRBV7-6 with TRBJ1-2; tentative D call: TRBD1 (5 bases). V was pared by 5 bases and J by 1 base, with 14 bases between. The germline V gene encodes CDR1 SGHVS and CDR2 FNYEAQ. This CDR3 has 15 residues. This CDR3 is CASSAQTDINYGYTF. CDR3 sequence (DNA): TGTGCCAGCAGCGCTCAGACAGATATTAACTATGGCTACACCTTC.

This sequence joins TRBV7-9 and TRBJ1-2; D is unclear. This CDR3 comprises 16 residues. V was clipped by 5 bases and J by 0 bases, with 16 bases between them. Germline V gene lookup returns CDR1 SEHNR and CDR2 FQNEAQ (reference sequence). The CDR3 nucleotides are TGTGCCAGCAGCCCCGGCGGATCTGCTGCTAACTATGGCTACACCTTC. It translates to CASSPGGSAANYGYTF.

The chain links TRBV28 to TRBJ1-2; D not certain. Trimming stripped 8 bases from V and 4 bases from J, with 14 bases between. This CDR3 has 13 residues. Per the germline V gene, CDR1 is MDHEN and CDR2 is SYDVKM. In nucleotides, the CDR3 is TGTGCCAGCGGCTTCGATTCAGGCTATGGCTACACCTTC. Translated, it gives CASGFDSGYGYTF.

This chain uses TRBV5-4 with TRBJ2-7, with 8 bases matching TRBD1. The CDR3 covers 14 residues. Losses at the gene ends were 4 bases for V and 7 bases for J; bases not matched to a gene: 10. CDR1 and CDR2 (germline): SGHNT, YYREEE (reference sequence). Written as DNA, the CDR3 is TGTGCCAGCAGCCCGCCGCAGGGGGCCGGGGAGCAGTACTTC. It codes for CASSPPQGAGEQYF. The full variable domain, with the rest looked up from reference TRBV5-4 and TRBJ2-7, is ETGVTQSPTHLIKTRGQQVTLRCSSQSGHNTVSWYQQALGQGPQFIFQYYREEENGRGNFPPRFSGLQFPNYSSELNVNALELDDSALYLCASSPPQGAGEQYFGPGTRLTVT.

The CDR3 coding sequence is TGCAGTGCTAGTGGACTAGCGGGAGACCCTGGGGCCAACGTCCTGACTTTC. This gives the protein CSASGLAGDPGANVLTF. This chain joins TRBV20-1 and TRBJ2-6; the match to TRBD2 covers 13 bases. CDR1 DFQATT and CDR2 SNEGSKA come from the germline V gene (reference sequence). The V gene end was trimmed by 3 bases and the J gene end by 2 bases; junction bases not matched to a gene: 4. There are 17 residues in the CDR3.